Presented here are 25 T cell receptor beta chains from one specimen sequenced in a study of blood T cell repertoires in COVID-19. Data came from immunoSEQ multiplex PCR; TCRdb stores just in-frame clones and leaves some out. The table shows around 95,000 clones, with around four fifths occurring only once. The sample was peripheral blood. Receptor source: a man aged 50 to 60 with active or convalescent COVID-19.

V and J are TRBV29-1 and TRBJ2-1, with D unclear. Trimming took off 6 bases at V and 8 bases at J, with 17 bases between the two ends. The CDR3 loop spans 13 amino acids. Per the germline V gene, CDR1 is SQVTM and CDR2 is ANQGSEA. In DNA, the CDR3 is TGCAGCGTGCGTGTTGGCGGCGGCGATGAGCAGTTCTTC. Translation: CSVRVGGGDEQFF.

The CDR3 here is CSARSDYGYTF. Here the CDR3 DNA reads TGCAGTGCTAGATCAGACTATGGCTACACCTTC. V gene TRBV20-1 combines with J gene TRBJ1-2; D uncertain. V lost 2 bases and J 3 bases, leaving 4 bases between the germline ends. Germline V gene lookup returns CDR1 DFQATT and CDR2 SNEGSKA (reference sequence). The CDR3 spans 11 residues.

This chain uses TRBV30 with TRBJ2-1; 9 nucleotides line up with TRBD1. This CDR3 spans 14 amino acids. V was pared by 4 bases and J by 2 bases, with 3 bases of the junction left unmatched. Germline V gives CDR1 GTSNPN, CDR2 SVGIG (reference sequence). In DNA, the CDR3 is TGTGCCTGGAACCGGGACAGGGCCTACAATGAGCAGTTCTTC. Protein sequence: CAWNRDRAYNEQFF.

The chain combines TRBV5-5 with TRBJ2-5; 12 bases match TRBD2. V gave up 0 bases and J gave up 4 bases; unmatched junction bases: 4. Germline V gives CDR1 SGHKS, CDR2 YYEKEE (reference sequence). CDR3 size: 16 residues. DNA for the CDR3: TGTGCCAGCAGCTTGGAACTAGCGGGAGGTAGAGAGACCCAGTACTTC. Translated: CASSLELAGGRETQYF.

The chain uses TRBV15 and TRBJ2-5; the match to TRBD2 covers 7 bases. V dropped 2 bases and J dropped 1; count of bases not matched to a gene: 4. This CDR3 is built from 15 residues. Germline values: CDR1 LNHNV, CDR2 YYDKDF (reference sequence). The CDR3 loop is CATSRPGLLQETQYF. As DNA, the CDR3 is TGTGCCACCAGCAGACCGGGACTACTCCAAGAGACCCAGTACTTC. Looking up the rest from reference TRBV15 and TRBJ2-5 gives the full variable domain: DAMVIQNPRYQVTQFGKPVTLSCSQTLNHNVMYWYQQKSSQAPKLLFHYYDKDFNNEADTPDNFQSRRPNTSFCFLDIRSPGLGDTAMYLCATSRPGLLQETQYFGPGTRLLVL.

The rearrangement links TRBV19 to TRBJ2-5, with D possibly TRBD1 on 5 matching bases. Germline loops: CDR1 LNHDA, CDR2 SQIVND (reference sequence). Trimming removed 5 bases at V and 5 bases at J, with 12 bases between. The CDR3 runs to 13 residues. The CDR3 coding sequence is TGTGCCAGTAGTCAGGGTCTGGTGGAGACCCAGTACTTC. It encodes CASSQGLVETQYF.

This chain uses TRBV11-2 with TRBJ1-4; maybe TRBD1 (5 bases). The length of the CDR3 is 14 residues. With 5 bases removed from V and 7 bases from J, the gap between germline ends came to 14 bases. Germline values: CDR1 SGHAT, CDR2 FQNNGV. The CDR3 spells CASSRSGVSEKLFF. The CDR3 DNA is TGTGCCAGCAGCCGCTCGGGGGTGTCTGAAAAACTGTTTTTT.

V is TRBV2 and J is TRBJ2-6; D not certain. V gave up 6 bases and J gave up 3 bases, with 3 bases separating them. The CDR3 extends over 12 amino acids. The germline V gene has CDR1 SNHLY and CDR2 FYNNEI. The CDR3 DNA reads as TGTGCCAGCAGGAGTGGGGCCAACGTCCTGACTTTC. Its translation is CASRSGANVLTF.

The count of this clone is one. This chain links TRBV25-1 with TRBJ2-3; TRBD2 aligns across 8 bases. Germline V gene sequence: CDR1 MGHDK, CDR2 SYGVNS. V gave up 8 bases and J gave up 0 bases; unmatched junction bases: 10. The CDR3 is 16 residues long. CDR3 residues: CASSRTSSASTDTQYF. CDR3 DNA: TGTGCCAGCTCCCGGACTAGCTCCGCTAGCACAGATACGCAGTATTTT.

The V gene is TRBV24-1, the J gene TRBJ2-2, with TRBD1 matching over 9 bases. CDR3 size: 16 residues. CDR1 and CDR2 from the germline V gene are KGHDR and SFDVKD. V dropped 4 bases and J dropped 1; count of bases not matched to a gene: 3. The chain's CDR3 is CATSEGGQGNTGELFF. In nucleotides, the CDR3 is TGTGCCACCAGTGAAGGGGGACAGGGGAACACCGGGGAGCTGTTTTTT.

The CDR3 DNA follows: TGCGCCAGCAGCTACGGACTAGACCCGGGGACCCAGTACTTC. This sequence encodes CASSYGLDPGTQYF. The chain joins TRBV5-1 to TRBJ2-5; 7 bases are shared with TRBD2. With 3 bases clipped from V and 7 bases from J, the junction kept 9 bases outside the gene matches. Germline V gene lookup returns CDR1 SGHRS and CDR2 YFSETQ. The CDR3 is 14 amino acids.

The V gene is TRBV2, the J gene TRBJ1-2; 7 bases are a match to TRBD1. CDR3 length: 13 residues. The junction had 0 bases not matched to a gene; V was cut back by 1 base and J by 4 bases. CDR1 is SNHLY, CDR2 FYNNEI, per germline. CDR3 sequence reads: CASSEGTGYGYTF. Written as DNA, the CDR3 is TGTGCCAGCAGTGAAGGGACAGGCTATGGCTACACCTTC.

The chain carries TRBV11-2 and TRBJ2-1; the D gene is possibly TRBD2 (7 bases). The CDR3 contains 16 residues. CDR1 SGHAT and CDR2 FQNNGV come from the germline V gene. The ends were cut back, 1 base at V and 9 bases at J, with 19 bases in the middle. The CDR3 spells CASSLVGGGPGGEQFF. The CDR3 nucleotides are TGTGCCAGCAGCTTAGTAGGCGGGGGCCCCGGCGGTGAGCAGTTCTTC.

The chain uses TRBV28 and TRBJ2-7, with 10 bases aligning to TRBD1. This CDR3 is 16 amino acids long. The ends lost 5 bases at V and 1 base at J; junction bases unmatched: 8. Germline V CDR1 and CDR2: MDHEN, SYDVKM. The CDR3 here is CASSTNVGQGSYEQYF. In DNA form, the CDR3 reads TGTGCCAGCAGTACTAACGTGGGACAGGGGTCCTACGAGCAGTACTTC. Full variable domain (remainder filled in from reference TRBV28 and TRBJ2-7): DVKVTQSSRYLVKRTGEKVFLECVQDMDHENMFWYRQDPGLGLRLIYFSYDVKMKEKGDIPEGYSVSREKKERFSLILESASTNQTSMYLCASSTNVGQGSYEQYFGPGTRLTVT.

The chain couples TRBV7-3 to TRBJ1-2, with a possible D match to TRBD1 (6 bases). CDR3 size: 13 residues. The germline V and J ends were trimmed by 5 bases and 1 base, with 8 bases remaining between them. Germline-derived CDR1 and CDR2 are SGHTA and FQGTGA. This chain's CDR3 is CASSPGVNYGYTF. The CDR3 DNA reads as TGTGCCAGCAGCCCAGGGGTTAACTATGGCTACACCTTC.

This chain joins TRBV11-3 and TRBJ2-7, with TRBD1 identical over 8 bases. This CDR3 has 14 amino acids. V trimming: 6 bases; J trimming: 5 bases; junction bases outside the gene matches: 9. The germline gives CDR1 SGHNT, CDR2 YENEEA. The CDR3 loop reads CASSLNRGANEQYF. In DNA, the CDR3 is TGTGCCAGCAGTTTAAACAGGGGGGCGAACGAGCAGTACTTC.

This clone was seen only once. Other DNA variants within this sample encode the same CDR3. J is TRBJ1-1 and V is TRBV18, with a weak D call TRBD1 (5 bases). The CDR3 consists of 14 residues. V lost 4 bases to trimming and J lost 0 bases, with 9 bases between them. Germline V gene data show CDR1 as KGHSH and CDR2 as LQKENI. The CDR3 nucleotides are TGTGCCAGCTCACTGGGGGGTATGAACACTGAAGCTTTCTTT. It encodes CASSLGGMNTEAFF.

The rearrangement joins TRBV7-9 to TRBJ1-4; D possibly corresponds to TRBD1 (6 bases). Germline loops: CDR1 SEHNR, CDR2 FQNEAQ (reference sequence). V was pared by 1 base and J by 4 bases, with 7 bases between. The CDR3 has 14 amino acids. The CDR3 spells CASSLGTVNEKLFF. CDR3 in DNA: TGTGCCAGCAGCTTAGGGACAGTTAATGAAAAACTGTTTTTT.

V and J are TRBV5-6 and TRBJ1-2; 7 nucleotides line up with TRBD1. The CDR3 has 18 amino acids. Trimming removed 6 bases from V and 0 bases from J; junction bases left unmatched: 17. Germline loops: CDR1 SGHDT, CDR2 YYEEEE. As DNA, the CDR3 is TGTGCCAGCACCACTCTCCGGGACAGCACCATAGCTAACTATGGCTACACCTTC. Translating it yields CASTTLRDSTIANYGYTF.

The chain uses TRBV6-5 and TRBJ2-3; 8 nucleotides match TRBD2. This CDR3 has 14 residues. The germline CDR1 and CDR2 sequences are MNHEY and SVGAGI. V lost 6 bases to trimming and J lost 4 bases; unmatched junction nucleotides: 6. CDR3 region: CASREREPSDTQYF. In DNA form, the CDR3 reads TGTGCCAGCAGGGAGCGGGAGCCATCAGATACGCAGTATTTT.

Concerning this clone: The DNA is left out, because the CDR3 cannot be placed on it with certainty; the CDR3 is given as TCRdb lists it. The chain has TRBV6-2 or TRBV6-3 and TRBJ2-3; the listed D gene, TRBD2, was not tested against the DNA. CDR1 is MNHEY, CDR2 SVGEGT, per germline. Termini included, the CDR3 measures 16 amino acids. The CDR3 reads CASSTSAGGYTDTQYF.

This clone was seen a handful of times. The gene calls are TRBV6-5 and TRBJ1-1; TRBD1 matches at 7 bases. This CDR3 has 13 amino acids. V was clipped by 6 bases and J by 4 bases; unmatched bases: 5. Germline V gene data show CDR1 as MNHEY and CDR2 as SVGAGI. The CDR3 DNA reads TGTGCCAGCAGAGAGGGGGCAGGCACTGAAGCTTTCTTT. The encoded protein is CASREGAGTEAFF.

The CDR3 reads CASSVADSYGSPLHF. Written as DNA, the CDR3 is TGTGCCAGCAGCGTAGCTGACAGTTATGGTTCACCCCTCCACTTT. This rearrangement joins TRBV9 to TRBJ1-6, with D possibly matching TRBD1 (5 bases). V was clipped by 0 bases and J by 9 bases, with 13 bases between them. The CDR3 is made up of 15 amino acids. Per the germline V gene, CDR1 is SGDLS and CDR2 is YYNGEE. The variable domain in full, completed from reference TRBV9 and TRBJ1-6, reads DSGVTQTPKHLITATGQRVTLRCSPRSGDLSVYWYQQSLDQGLQFLIQYYNGEERAKGNILERFSAQQFPDLHSELNLSSLELGDSALYFCASSVADSYGSPLHFGNGTRLTVT.

The chain employs TRBV10-3 and TRBJ1-1, with D perhaps matching TRBD1 (6 bases). V dropped 8 bases and J dropped 0 bases, with 10 bases sitting between them. This CDR3 has 13 amino acids. CDR1 is ENHRY, CDR2 SYGVKD, per germline. CDR3 in amino acids: CAIGWTVNTEAFF. CDR3 coding DNA: TGTGCCATCGGCTGGACAGTGAACACTGAAGCTTTCTTT.

The chain uses TRBV6-1 and TRBJ2-3; 7 bases are a match to TRBD2. V shed 3 bases, J shed 3 bases, and the junction held 9 bases outside the gene matches. Germline V CDR1 and CDR2: MNHNS, SASEGT. The CDR3 has 16 amino acids. The CDR3 loop is CASSDLGGSITDTQYF. The CDR3 nucleotides read TGTGCCAGCAGTGATCTCGGCGGGAGTATTACAGATACGCAGTATTTT.